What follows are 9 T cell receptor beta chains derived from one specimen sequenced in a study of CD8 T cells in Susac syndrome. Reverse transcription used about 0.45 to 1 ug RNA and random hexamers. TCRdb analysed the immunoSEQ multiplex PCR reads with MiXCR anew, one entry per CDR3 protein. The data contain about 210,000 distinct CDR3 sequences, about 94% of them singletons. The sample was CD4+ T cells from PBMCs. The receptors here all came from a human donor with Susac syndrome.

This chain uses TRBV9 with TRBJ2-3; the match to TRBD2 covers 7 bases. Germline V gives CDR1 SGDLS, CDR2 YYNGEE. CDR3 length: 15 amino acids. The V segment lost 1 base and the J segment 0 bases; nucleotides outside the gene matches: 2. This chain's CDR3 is CASSVLAASTDTQYF. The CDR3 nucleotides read TGTGCCAGCAGCGTACTAGCGGCCAGCACAGATACGCAGTATTTT.

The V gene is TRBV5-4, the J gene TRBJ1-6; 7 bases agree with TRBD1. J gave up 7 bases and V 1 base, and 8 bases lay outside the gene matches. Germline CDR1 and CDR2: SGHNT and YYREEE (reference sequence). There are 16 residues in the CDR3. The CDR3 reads CASSLIRGPINSPLHF. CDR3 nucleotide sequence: TGTGCCAGCAGCTTGATAAGGGGGCCGATAAATTCACCCCTCCACTTT.

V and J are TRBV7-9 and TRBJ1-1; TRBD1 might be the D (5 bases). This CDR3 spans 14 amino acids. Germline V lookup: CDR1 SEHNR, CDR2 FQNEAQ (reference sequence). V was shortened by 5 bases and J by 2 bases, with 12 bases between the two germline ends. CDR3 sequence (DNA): TGTGCCAGCAGCCCCGGGGCAGTTAACACTGAAGCTTTCTTT. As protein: CASSPGAVNTEAFF. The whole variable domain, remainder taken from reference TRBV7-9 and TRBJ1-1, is DTGVSQNPRHKITKRGQNVTFRCDPISEHNRLYWYRQTLGQGPEFLTYFQNEAQLEKSRLLSDRFSAERPKGSFSTLEIQRTEQGDSAMYLCASSPGAVNTEAFFGQGTRLTVV.

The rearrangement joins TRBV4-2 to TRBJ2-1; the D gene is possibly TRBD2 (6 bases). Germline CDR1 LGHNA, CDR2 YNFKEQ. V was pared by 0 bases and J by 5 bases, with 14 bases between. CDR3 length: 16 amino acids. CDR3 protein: CASSQELLGGDNEQFF. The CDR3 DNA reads TGTGCCAGCAGCCAAGAATTGTTGGGGGGTGACAATGAGCAGTTCTTC.

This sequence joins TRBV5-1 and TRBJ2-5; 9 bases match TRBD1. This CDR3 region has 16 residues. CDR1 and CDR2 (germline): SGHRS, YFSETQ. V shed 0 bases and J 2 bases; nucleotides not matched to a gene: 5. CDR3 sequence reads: CASSLGTGDGQETQYF. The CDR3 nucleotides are TGCGCCAGCAGCTTGGGGACAGGGGACGGGCAAGAGACCCAGTACTTC.

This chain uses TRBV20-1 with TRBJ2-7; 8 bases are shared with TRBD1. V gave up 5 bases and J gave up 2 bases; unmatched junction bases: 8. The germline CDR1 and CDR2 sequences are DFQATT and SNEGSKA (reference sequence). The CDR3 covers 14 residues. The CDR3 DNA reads TGCAGTGCTTCCGACAGGGGCGATGCCTACGAGCAGTACTTC. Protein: CSASDRGDAYEQYF.

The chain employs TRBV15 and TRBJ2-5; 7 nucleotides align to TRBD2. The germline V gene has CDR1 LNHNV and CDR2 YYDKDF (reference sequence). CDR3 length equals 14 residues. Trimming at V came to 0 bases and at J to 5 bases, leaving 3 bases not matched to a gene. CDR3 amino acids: CATSRDKLAETQYF. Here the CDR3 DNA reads TGTGCCACCAGCAGAGATAAACTAGCGGAGACCCAGTACTTC.

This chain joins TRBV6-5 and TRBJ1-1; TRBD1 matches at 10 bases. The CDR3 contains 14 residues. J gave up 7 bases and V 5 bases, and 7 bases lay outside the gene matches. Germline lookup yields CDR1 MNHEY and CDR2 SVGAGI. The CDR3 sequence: CASSRGQGSIEAFF. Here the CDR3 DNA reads TGTGCCAGCAGTCGGGGACAGGGGTCTATTGAAGCTTTCTTT.

DNA of the CDR3: TGTGCCAGCAGTCTTACCGACAGGGCCTCTTCTGGGGCCAACGTCCTGACTTTC. Residues: CASSLTDRASSGANVLTF. The chain joins TRBV7-2 to TRBJ2-6; 7 nucleotides agree with TRBD1. The V and J ends lost 6 bases and 1 base, in that order; junction bases with no gene match: 12. Germline CDR1 and CDR2: SGHTA and FQGNSA. The CDR3 sequence is 18 residues long.